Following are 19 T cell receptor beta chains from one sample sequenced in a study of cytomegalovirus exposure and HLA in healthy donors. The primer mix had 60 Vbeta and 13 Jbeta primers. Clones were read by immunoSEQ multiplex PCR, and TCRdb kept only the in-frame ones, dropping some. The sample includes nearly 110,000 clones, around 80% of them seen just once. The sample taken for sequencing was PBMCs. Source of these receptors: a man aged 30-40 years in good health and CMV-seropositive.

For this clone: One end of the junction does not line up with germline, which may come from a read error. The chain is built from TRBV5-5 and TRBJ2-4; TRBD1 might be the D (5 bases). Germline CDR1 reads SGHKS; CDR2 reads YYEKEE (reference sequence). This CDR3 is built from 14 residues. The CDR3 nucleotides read TGTGCCAGCAGCTTGCAGGGTTCAACGAACAGTCAGTACTTC. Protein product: CASSLQGSTNSQYF.

CDR3 sequence: CSARRDREQYF. CDR3 bases: TGCAGTGCTAGGAGGGATCGGGAGCAGTACTTC. The chain links TRBV20-1 to TRBJ2-7, with D possibly being TRBD2 (5 bases). Trimming took 3 bases from V and 7 from J, leaving 10 bases between them. This CDR3 has 11 amino acids. The germline gives CDR1 DFQATT, CDR2 SNEGSKA (reference sequence).

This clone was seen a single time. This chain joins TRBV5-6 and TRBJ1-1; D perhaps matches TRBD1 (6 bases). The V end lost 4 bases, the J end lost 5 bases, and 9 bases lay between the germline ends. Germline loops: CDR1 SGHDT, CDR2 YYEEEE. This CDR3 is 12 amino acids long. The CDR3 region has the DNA TGTGCCAGCAGCCCACAGGGAACTGAAGCTTTCTTT. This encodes CASSPQGTEAFF.

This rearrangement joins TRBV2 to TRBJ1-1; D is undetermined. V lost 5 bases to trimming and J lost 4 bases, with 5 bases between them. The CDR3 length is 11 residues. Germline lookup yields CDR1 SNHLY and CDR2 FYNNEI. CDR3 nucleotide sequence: TGTGCCAGCAGTCTGAGCACTGAAGCTTTCTTT. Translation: CASSLSTEAFF.

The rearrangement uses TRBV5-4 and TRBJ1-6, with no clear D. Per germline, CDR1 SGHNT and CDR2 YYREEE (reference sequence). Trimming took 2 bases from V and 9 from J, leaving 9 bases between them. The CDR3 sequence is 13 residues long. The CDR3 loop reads CASSFLGSSPLHF. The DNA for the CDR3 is TGTGCCAGCAGCTTTCTGGGGAGTTCACCCCTCCACTTT.

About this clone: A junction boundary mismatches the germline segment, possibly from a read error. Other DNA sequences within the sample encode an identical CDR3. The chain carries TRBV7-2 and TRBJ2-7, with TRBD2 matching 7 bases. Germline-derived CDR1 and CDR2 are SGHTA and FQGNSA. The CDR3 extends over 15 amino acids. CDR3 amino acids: CASSLIAGDPYEQYF. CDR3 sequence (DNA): TGTGCCAGTAGCTTAATAGCGGGCGACCCCTACGAGCAGTACTTC.

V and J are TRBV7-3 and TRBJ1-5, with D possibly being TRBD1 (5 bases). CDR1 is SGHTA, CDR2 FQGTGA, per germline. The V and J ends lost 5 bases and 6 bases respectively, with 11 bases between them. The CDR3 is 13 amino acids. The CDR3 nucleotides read TGTGCCAGCAGCCCCTCGGGGGGTCAGCCCCAGCATTTT. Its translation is CASSPSGGQPQHF.

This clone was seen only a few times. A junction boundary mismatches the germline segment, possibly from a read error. CDR3 DNA: TGTGCCAGCAGCTACCGGGACAGGGGGCCGGGGGCCAACGGCCTGACTTTC. Protein: CASSYRDRGPGANGLTF. V gene TRBV7-9 combines with J gene TRBJ2-6, with TRBD1 matching 12 bases. CDR1 SEHNR and CDR2 FQNEAQ come from the germline V gene (reference sequence). The CDR3 totals 17 residues.

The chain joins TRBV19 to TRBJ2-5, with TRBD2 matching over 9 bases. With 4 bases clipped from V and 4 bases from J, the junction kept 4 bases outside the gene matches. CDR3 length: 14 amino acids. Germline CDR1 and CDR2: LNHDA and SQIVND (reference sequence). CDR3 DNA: TGTGCCAGTAGTAGCGGGGGGGTTGGAGAGACCCAGTACTTC. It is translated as CASSSGGVGETQYF.

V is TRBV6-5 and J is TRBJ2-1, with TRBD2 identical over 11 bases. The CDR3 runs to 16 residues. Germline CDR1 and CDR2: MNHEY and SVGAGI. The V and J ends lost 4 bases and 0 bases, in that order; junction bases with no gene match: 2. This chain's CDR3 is CASSSSGGSSYNEQFF. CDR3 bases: TGTGCCAGCAGTTCTAGCGGGGGGAGCTCCTACAATGAGCAGTTCTTC.

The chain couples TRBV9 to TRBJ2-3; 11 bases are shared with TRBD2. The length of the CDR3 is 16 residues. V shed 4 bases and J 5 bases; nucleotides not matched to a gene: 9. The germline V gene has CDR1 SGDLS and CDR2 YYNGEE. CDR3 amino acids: CASSLIAGGPGDTQYF. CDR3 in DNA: TGTGCCAGCAGCCTGATAGCGGGGGGGCCAGGAGATACGCAGTATTTT. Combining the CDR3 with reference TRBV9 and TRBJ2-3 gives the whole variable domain DSGVTQTPKHLITATGQRVTLRCSPRSGDLSVYWYQQSLDQGLQFLIQYYNGEERAKGNILERFSAQQFPDLHSELNLSSLELGDSALYFCASSLIAGGPGDTQYFGPGTRLTVL.

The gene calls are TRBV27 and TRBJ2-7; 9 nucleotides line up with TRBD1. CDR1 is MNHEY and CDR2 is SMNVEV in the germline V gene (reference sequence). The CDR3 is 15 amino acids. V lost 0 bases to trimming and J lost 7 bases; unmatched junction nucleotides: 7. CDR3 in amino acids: CASSLSTGGREEQYF. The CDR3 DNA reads TGTGCCAGCAGTTTATCAACAGGGGGCAGGGAAGAGCAGTACTTC.

The CDR3 nucleotides read TGTGCCAGTAGGGCTGGGACAGAATACAATGAGCAGTTCTTC. It is translated as CASRAGTEYNEQFF. V and J are TRBV19 and TRBJ2-1; 7 bases line up with TRBD1. Germline V gene sequence: CDR1 LNHDA, CDR2 SQIVND (reference sequence). The CDR3 runs 14 residues. Germline trimming cut 6 bases from V and 4 bases from J; bases unmatched to any gene: 6.

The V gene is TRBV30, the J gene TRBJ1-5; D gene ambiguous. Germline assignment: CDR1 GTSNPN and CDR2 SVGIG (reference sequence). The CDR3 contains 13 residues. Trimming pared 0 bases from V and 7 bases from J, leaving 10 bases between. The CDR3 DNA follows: TGTGCCTGGAGTGTACAAGGAGAACAGCCCCAGCATTTT. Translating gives CAWSVQGEQPQHF.

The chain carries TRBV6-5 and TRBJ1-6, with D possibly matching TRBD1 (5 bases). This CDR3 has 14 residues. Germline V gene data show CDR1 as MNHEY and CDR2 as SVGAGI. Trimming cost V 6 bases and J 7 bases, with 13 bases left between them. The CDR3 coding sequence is TGTGCCAGCAGCCCAGACAGTACGAATTCACCCCTCCACTTT. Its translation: CASSPDSTNSPLHF.

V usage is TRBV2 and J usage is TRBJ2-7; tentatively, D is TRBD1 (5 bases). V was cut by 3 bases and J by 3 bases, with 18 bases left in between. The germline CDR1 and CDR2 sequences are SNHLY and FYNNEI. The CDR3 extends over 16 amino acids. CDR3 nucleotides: TGTGCCAGCAGTGACCCCTGGCAGGGCCTCAACTACGAGCAGTACTTC. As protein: CASSDPWQGLNYEQYF.

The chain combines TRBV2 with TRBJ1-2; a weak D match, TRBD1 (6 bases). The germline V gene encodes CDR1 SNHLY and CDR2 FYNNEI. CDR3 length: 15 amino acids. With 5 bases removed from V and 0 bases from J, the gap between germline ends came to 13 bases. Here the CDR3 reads CASSSGQSSNYGYTF. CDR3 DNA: TGTGCCAGCAGTTCCGGACAGTCATCTAACTATGGCTACACCTTC.

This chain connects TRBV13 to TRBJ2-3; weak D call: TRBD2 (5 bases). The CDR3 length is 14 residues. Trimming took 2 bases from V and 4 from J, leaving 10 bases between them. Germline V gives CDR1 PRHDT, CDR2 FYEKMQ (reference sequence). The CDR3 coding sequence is TGTGCCAGCAGCTTACGTGGGAGCGCAGATACGCAGTATTTT. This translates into CASSLRGSADTQYF.

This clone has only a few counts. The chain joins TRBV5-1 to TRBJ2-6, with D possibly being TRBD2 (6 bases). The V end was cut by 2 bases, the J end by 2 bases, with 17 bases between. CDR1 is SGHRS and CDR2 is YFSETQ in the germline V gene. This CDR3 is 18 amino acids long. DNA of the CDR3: TGCGCCAGCAGCTTTCGGGGAACTGGAGGGACTGGGGCCAACGTCCTGACTTTC. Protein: CASSFRGTGGTGANVLTF.